The present T cell receptor beta chain was sequenced within a study of radiation and T cells in renal cell carcinoma. Study-wide findings and caveats: From baseline, blood top tumor clonotypes peaked at 2 weeks post-radiation. No pretreatment tumor biopsies were available for baseline clonotypes.

Time point described: blood 2 weeks post-SBRT. As for treatment: 15 Gy SBRT to primary tumor, nephrectomy 4 weeks later. Serial blood draws occurred at baseline and 2 and 4 weeks post-SBRT. The patient's renal cell carcinoma had clear cell pathology. The ends lost 4 bases at V and 3 bases at J; junction bases unmatched: 7. Per the germline V gene, CDR1 is SEHNR and CDR2 is FQNEAQ (reference sequence). The CDR3 is 15 residues long. On this clone itself: Antigen: not known.

Method: immunoSEQ multiplex PCR; TCRdb's copy keeps in-frame clones and lacks some. This repertoire shows approximately 79,000 clones, roughly 80% found once; its top ten account for roughly 6%. V gene TRBV7-9 combines with J gene TRBJ1-1, with 8 bases that match TRBD1. This specimen was blood, taken from a patient whose treatment included radiotherapy and nephrectomy. This sequence was found in a man in his 60s with renal cell carcinoma. The CDR3: CASSSRQGRDTEAFF. CDR3 bases: TGTGCCAGCAGCTCTCGACAGGGGAGAGACACTGAAGCTTTCTTT.